These T cell receptor beta chains were read from a single sample in a study of T-cell reconstitution after alpha-beta-depleted transplantation in children. TCRdb processed the PCR reads anew with MiXCR; each CDR3 protein has one entry. The sample has some 640,000 distinct CDR3 sequences, roughly 17% seen once; the top ten hold 1.1%. The sequencing used PBMCs from the stem cell graft donor, collected from the stem cell graft. Receptors were obtained from a human donor who donated a stem cell graft to a child with acute myeloid leukemia. CDR3s include the opening cysteine and the closing phenylalanine or tryptophan. A D gene is named only where the DNA matches it firmly. A clone size is listed for some rows: how often the clone was seen (once, few, many), or a class if it is expanded.

v_call,j_call,d_call,clone_size,cdr3_length,cdr3_nt,cdr3_aa
TRBV12-3/TRBV12-4,TRBJ1-2,.,many,12,TGTGCCAGCAGCATTGGCCCAGCTGGCTACACCTTC,CASSIGPAGYTF
TRBV7-6,TRBJ2-3,.,many,13,TGTGCCAGCAGCCCATGGGACGTGGGTACGCAGTATTTT,CASSPWDVGTQYF
TRBV20-1,TRBJ1-5,TRBD1,few,15,TGCAGTGCTAGAGAATGGACAGGGTATGGTCAGCCCCAGCATTTT,CSAREWTGYGQPQHF
TRBV7-2,TRBJ2-7,.,many,14,TGTGCCAGCTTCCGGGACGCCGACTCCTACGAGCAGTACTTC,CASFRDADSYEQYF
TRBV20-1,TRBJ1-2,.,.,14,TGCAGTGCTAGAGATAGGGACGGGTCCTATGGCTACACCTTC,CSARDRDGSYGYTF
TRBV5-1,TRBJ1-1,.,few,16,TGCGCCAGCAGCTTGGGGGTGCCAGCCAGGAACACTGAAGCTTTCTTT,CASSLGVPARNTEAFF
TRBV20-1,TRBJ1-3,.,many,14,TGCAGTGCTAGGGGGAGAATGGGCGGAAACACCATATATTTT,CSARGRMGGNTIYF
TRBV12-3/TRBV12-4,TRBJ2-2,TRBD2,many,14,TGTGCCAGCAGGAGCGGGGGAGGCACCGGGGAGCTGTTTTTT,CASRSGGGTGELFF
TRBV5-1,TRBJ2-7,TRBD2,few,17,TGCGCCAGCAGCTGGCGTTCGACTAGCGGGACTTCCTACGAGCAGTACTTC,CASSWRSTSGTSYEQYF
TRBV20-1,TRBJ1-1,.,.,14,TGCAGTGCTGTCCCCAGGAGTATGAACACTGAAGCTTTCTTT,CSAVPRSMNTEAFF
TRBV20-1,TRBJ2-2,.,.,14,TGCAGTGCTAGACGGATCGCGAACACCGGGGAGCTGTTTTTT,CSARRIANTGELFF
TRBV7-7,TRBJ2-3,.,.,14,TGTGCCAGCAGCGGAGGGACGGCAACAGATACGCAGTATTTT,CASSGGTATDTQYF
TRBV20-1,TRBJ1-2,.,many,11,TGCAGTGCTAGAGTGGGGTATGGCTACACCTTC,CSARVGYGYTF
TRBV12-3/TRBV12-4,TRBJ1-5,.,.,12,TGTGCCAGCAGACGGACCAATCAGCCCCAGCATTTT,CASRRTNQPQHF
TRBV6-1,TRBJ2-4,TRBD1,.,13,TGTGCCAGCAGCCCTCCGGGACAGGGTGTTCAGTACTTC,CASSPPGQGVQYF
TRBV20-1,TRBJ1-5,.,many,14,TGCAGTGCTAGTGGGGGTTTTAGCAATCAGCCCCAGCATTTT,CSASGGFSNQPQHF
TRBV7-9,TRBJ1-2,.,many,12,TGTGCCAGCAGCTTGGGGTTGGGGGGCTACACCTTC,CASSLGLGGYTF
TRBV5-5,TRBJ1-1,.,few,14,TGTGCCAGCAGCTTGGTTTCTGAGAACACTGAAGCTTTCTTT,CASSLVSENTEAFF
TRBV7-2,TRBJ2-1,.,.,15,TGTGCCAGCAGCTTAGTCGAGGGGATAGGACATGAGCAGTTCTTC,CASSLVEGIGHEQFF
TRBV12-3/TRBV12-4,TRBJ2-1,.,few,13,TGTGCCAGCAACTATCTTACAGGGAGATGGCCGTTCTTC,CASNYLTGRWPFF
TRBV2,TRBJ1-2,.,once,15,TGTGCCAGCAGTGGACAGGCTGGGCGAGTGTCAGGCTACACCTTC,CASSGQAGRVSGYTF
TRBV5-1,TRBJ1-6,.,few,13,TGCGCCAGCAGAAAGGAGGGTGATTCACCCCTCCACTTT,CASRKEGDSPLHF
TRBV5-5,TRBJ2-1,.,many,13,TGTGCCAGCAGCTTCGGCAACTACAATGAGCAGTTCTTC,CASSFGNYNEQFF
TRBV7-9,TRBJ2-1,.,.,17,TGTGCCAGCAGCCAAAACCCCTGGGGGTCCTTGAGGAATGAGCAGTTCTTC,CASSQNPWGSLRNEQFF
TRBV20-1,TRBJ2-5,TRBD2,many,16,TGCAGTGCTAGAGACGGGACTAGCGGATTTCAAGAGACCCAGTACTTC,CSARDGTSGFQETQYF
TRBV10-2,TRBJ1-1,.,many,15,TGCGCCAGCAGTGAGTCGAGGGGGACGAACACTGAAGCTTTCTTT,CASSESRGTNTEAFF
TRBV20-1,TRBJ2-1,.,many,13,TGCAGTGCCTCAGGGGGGGGTTACAATGAGCAGTTCTTC,CSASGGGYNEQFF
TRBV20-1,TRBJ2-5,TRBD1,few,13,TGCAGTGCTGGTCGAACAGGGGGGGAGACCCAGTACTTC,CSAGRTGGETQYF
TRBV7-6,TRBJ1-1,.,many,15,TGTGCCAGCAGCTTAGCGCATGGGGGAAACACTGAAGCTTTCTTT,CASSLAHGGNTEAFF
TRBV5-1,TRBJ1-1,.,.,15,TGCGCCAGCAGCTCCGGACCCGGGACAAACACTGAAGCTTTCTTT,CASSSGPGTNTEAFF